The 23 T cell receptor beta chains reported below all come from one sample, sequenced in a study of regulatory T cells in long-lasting Graves disease. The time point denotes: newly diagnosed GD, antithyroid drugs for less than 3 months. PBMCs were the source of the RNA used for TCR sequencing. Investigators prepared the TCR beta libraries by applying iRepertoire HTBI primers and Arm-PCR of CDR3 regions. TCRdb re-analysed the multiplex PCR reads in MiXCR, keeping a single row per CDR3 protein. The sample shows hundreds of thousands of distinct CDR3 sequences, about 16% of them seen only once. This sample also belongs to another study, concerning T cells in Graves' hyperthyroidism and ophthalmopathy.

The specimen was peripheral blood mononuclear cells (PBMCs), collected at new diagnosis, from a patient treated with antithyroid drugs. The receptors originated from a man aged 18 to 30 with Graves disease.

This clonotype was counted only a few times. This sequence joins TRBV24-1 and TRBJ2-7, with D perhaps assigned TRBD1 or TRBD2 (5 bases each). Per the germline V gene, CDR1 is KGHDR and CDR2 is SFDVKD. V lost 1 base to trimming and J lost 4 bases, with 7 bases between them. The CDR3 runs to 13 residues. The CDR3 sequence is CATSDFGGYEQYF. In nucleotides, the CDR3 is TGTGCCACCAGTGATTTTGGGGGATACGAGCAGTACTTC.

The sample holds many counts of this clonotype. The chain carries TRBV28 and TRBJ2-1; maybe TRBD1 (5 bases). The germline CDR1 and CDR2 sequences are MDHEN and SYDVKM. This CDR3 spans 15 amino acids. The V and J ends lost 2 bases and 4 bases respectively, with 12 bases between them. The CDR3 region has the DNA TGTGCCAGCAGTTTAGGTAGGGGATTGTACAATGAGCAGTTCTTC. Protein sequence: CASSLGRGLYNEQFF.

The V and J genes are TRBV20-1 and TRBJ1-4; TRBD1 is a possible D gene (6 bases). V was pared by 0 bases and J by 0 bases, with 14 bases between. Germline CDR1 is DFQATT and CDR2 is SNEGSKA (reference sequence). The CDR3 runs to 17 residues. The CDR3 spells CSARDQGGMATNEKLFF. CDR3 nucleotides: TGCAGTGCTAGAGATCAAGGGGGGATGGCAACTAATGAAAAACTGTTTTTT.

The chain has TRBV18 and TRBJ1-1, with a possible D match to TRBD1 (5 bases). CDR3 size: 15 residues. The V gene lost 0 bases and the J gene lost 0 bases, with 8 bases spanning the gap. Germline lookup yields CDR1 KGHSH and CDR2 LQKENI. CDR3 protein: CASSPPGGVNTEAFF. The CDR3 DNA follows: TGTGCCAGCTCACCACCGGGGGGTGTGAACACTGAAGCTTTCTTT.

This clonotype was observed at least ten times. The rearrangement joins TRBV24-1 to TRBJ2-1; TRBD2 might be the D (6 bases). Germline assignment: CDR1 KGHDR and CDR2 SFDVKD. CDR3 length equals 15 residues. V lost 3 bases and J lost 3, with 11 bases in between. The CDR3 bases are TGTGCCACCAGTGATACCGGGCGGGGCTACAATGAGCAGTTCTTC. Translation gives CATSDTGRGYNEQFF.

The chain uses TRBV11-2 and TRBJ2-2; TRBD1 aligns across 8 bases. V gave up 2 bases and J gave up 3 bases; unmatched junction bases: 5. Germline V gene sequence: CDR1 SGHAT, CDR2 FQNNGV. The CDR3 totals 16 residues. CDR3 amino acids: CASSLRGQGYTGELFF. Here the CDR3 DNA reads TGTGCCAGCAGCTTACGAGGACAGGGATACACCGGGGAGCTGTTTTTT.

The gene calls are TRBV5-1 and TRBJ1-4; no clear D gene. CDR3 length: 15 amino acids. Germline CDR1 and CDR2: SGHRS and YFSETQ. Deletions cut 2 bases from V and 0 bases from J, with 8 bases between. This chain's CDR3 is CASSFEPSTNEKLFF. DNA for the CDR3: TGCGCCAGCAGCTTTGAACCTTCAACTAATGAAAAACTGTTTTTT.

This clonotype was seen repeatedly, ten times or more. This chain joins TRBV28 and TRBJ2-1, with 13 bases identical to TRBD2. Trimming took 4 bases from V and 8 from J; bases not matched to a gene: 2. The CDR3 is 14 residues long. The germline V gene encodes CDR1 MDHEN and CDR2 SYDVKM. DNA of the CDR3: TGTGCCAGCAGTTGGACTAGCGGGAGCGATGAGCAGTTCTTC. Its protein product is CASSWTSGSDEQFF.

CDR3 sequence: CASSITPSTGELFF. CDR3 coding DNA: TGTGCCAGTAGTATTACTCCGTCCACCGGGGAGCTGTTTTTT. V and J are TRBV19 and TRBJ2-2; D unresolved. With 3 bases removed from V and 4 bases from J, the gap between germline ends came to 9 bases. Germline CDR1 and CDR2: LNHDA and SQIVND (reference sequence). This CDR3 region has 14 residues.

The rearrangement uses TRBV20-1 and TRBJ1-5; 10 nucleotides align to TRBD1. The V and J ends lost 4 bases and 4 bases, in that order; junction bases with no gene match: 10. Per germline, CDR1 DFQATT and CDR2 SNEGSKA (reference sequence). The CDR3 length is 16 residues. CDR3 amino acids: CSATRQGARTNQPQHF. The DNA for the CDR3 is TGCAGTGCTACTCGACAGGGGGCGAGGACGAATCAGCCCCAGCATTTT.

This clonotype was seen more than once but under ten times. V gene TRBV10-3 combines with J gene TRBJ1-4; D is unresolved. The germline V gene encodes CDR1 ENHRY and CDR2 SYGVKD. Trimming pared 3 bases from V and 4 bases from J, leaving 6 bases between. The CDR3 consists of 13 residues. This CDR3 reads CAISDGFNEKLFF. CDR3 nucleotides: TGTGCCATCAGTGACGGGTTTAATGAAAAACTGTTTTTT.

This clonotype was seen just once. The chain's CDR3 is CASSPQGQGGYGYTF. CDR3 nucleotides: TGTGCCAGCAGCCCCCAGGGACAGGGGGGCTATGGCTACACCTTC. This chain uses TRBV9 with TRBJ1-2; 11 positions match TRBD1. CDR3 length equals 15 residues. V gave up 4 bases and J gave up 4 bases; unmatched junction bases: 6. Germline V gene sequence: CDR1 SGDLS, CDR2 YYNGEE.

The J gene is TRBJ2-7, the V gene TRBV29-1; D remains unclear. V was clipped by 5 bases and J by 6 bases, with 8 bases between them. Germline V CDR1 and CDR2: SQVTM, ANQGSEA. This CDR3 is built from 10 residues. The CDR3 sequence is CSVKEIEQYF. The DNA of the CDR3 is TGCAGCGTTAAGGAAATCGAGCAGTACTTC.

This clonotype occurred many times. DNA for the CDR3: TGTGCCAGCAGTGATGGGACTAGCGGTTACAATGAGCAGTTCTTC. Its translation is CASSDGTSGYNEQFF. The V and J genes are TRBV6-2 or TRBV6-3 and TRBJ2-1, with 11 bases that match TRBD2. Germline V lookup: CDR1 MNHEY, CDR2 SVGEGT. CDR3 length equals 15 residues. V gave up 5 bases and J gave up 4 bases; unmatched junction bases: 4.

The genes are TRBV7-9 and TRBJ2-1; D gene uncertain. With 6 bases removed from V and 3 bases from J, the gap between germline ends came to 15 bases. The CDR3 has 15 amino acids. Germline V lookup: CDR1 SEHNR, CDR2 FQNEAQ (reference sequence). CDR3 sequence reads: CASSLMNLLYNEQFF. CDR3 coding DNA: TGTGCCAGCAGTTTAATGAACTTACTCTACAATGAGCAGTTCTTC.

This clonotype was detected many times. This chain joins TRBV6-1 and TRBJ2-7, with D perhaps TRBD1 (5 bases). The V end lost 6 bases, the J end lost 0 bases, and 21 bases lay between the germline ends. The V gene's germline CDR1 is MNHNS and CDR2 SASEGT. This CDR3 spans 17 amino acids. The DNA of the CDR3 is TGTGCCAGCAGAGGGGATCCAGGGTTTGAGAACTCCTACGAGCAGTACTTC. It codes for CASRGDPGFENSYEQYF.

This clonotype was counted a few times. This rearrangement joins TRBV13 to TRBJ1-1; 8 positions agree with TRBD1. CDR1 is PRHDT, CDR2 FYEKMQ, per germline (reference sequence). With V trimmed by 5 bases and J by 5 bases, 7 bases remained unmatched. CDR3 length equals 14 residues. CDR3 DNA sequence: TGTGCCAGCAGCCGGGGACAGGTACTAACTGAAGCTTTCTTT. It is translated as CASSRGQVLTEAFF.

This clonotype came up once. The chain couples TRBV7-9 to TRBJ2-2; TRBD2 matches 9 bases. CDR1 SEHNR and CDR2 FQNEAQ come from the germline V gene (reference sequence). Trimming removed 0 bases from V and 4 bases from J; junction bases left unmatched: 6. The CDR3 loop spans 17 amino acids. In DNA form, the CDR3 reads TGTGCCAGCAGCTTAGCCCAGACTAGCGGATTCACCGGGGAGCTGTTTTTT. It is translated as CASSLAQTSGFTGELFF.

V gene TRBV6-5 combines with J gene TRBJ2-7, with 7 bases lining up with TRBD2. The CDR3 runs to 14 residues. Per germline, CDR1 MNHEY and CDR2 SVGAGI. Losses at the gene ends were 4 bases for V and 2 bases for J; bases not matched to a gene: 5. This chain's CDR3 is CASSLGGRTYEQYF. Here the CDR3 DNA reads TGTGCCAGCAGTTTGGGAGGGAGAACCTACGAGCAGTACTTC.

This clonotype was recorded at least ten times. The rearrangement joins TRBV6-1 to TRBJ2-7, with 8 positions matching TRBD1. The CDR3 is 15 residues long. From germline, CDR1 is MNHNS and CDR2 SASEGT. J gave up 0 bases and V 7 bases, and 8 bases lay outside the gene matches. The CDR3 DNA follows: TGTGCCAGCAACACCCGGGACAGGAGCTCCTACGAGCAGTACTTC. This translates into CASNTRDRSSYEQYF.

J is TRBJ2-1 and V is TRBV5-1, with D perhaps TRBD1 (9 bases). Trimming took 4 bases from V and 1 from J, leaving 18 bases between them. The germline V gene has CDR1 SGHRS and CDR2 YFSETQ. This CDR3 comprises 17 residues. In nucleotides, the CDR3 is TGCGCCAGCAGCGATCCGGGGGGGACAGGGTCCTACAATGAGCAGTTCTTC. This codes for CASSDPGGTGSYNEQFF. Variable domain in full (rest from reference TRBV5-1 and TRBJ2-1): KAGVTQTPRYLIKTRGQQVTLSCSPISGHRSVSWYQQTPGQGLQFLFEYFSETQRNKGNFPGRFSGRQFSNSRSEMNVSTLELGDSALYLCASSDPGGTGSYNEQFFGPGTRLTVL.

This clonotype was observed at least ten times. The chain couples TRBV27 to TRBJ2-7; TRBD2 agrees at 14 bases. This CDR3 is built from 15 residues. The junction had 7 bases not matched to a gene; V was cut back by 8 bases and J by 4 bases. The germline CDR1 and CDR2 sequences are MNHEY and SMNVEV (reference sequence). The CDR3 region is CASRLAGGGLYEQYF. CDR3 DNA sequence: TGTGCCAGCCGACTAGCGGGAGGGGGTCTTTACGAGCAGTACTTC.

The rearrangement links TRBV11-1 to TRBJ2-1; 7 bases are shared with TRBD1. Germline trimming cut 5 bases from V and 4 bases from J; bases unmatched to any gene: 5. This CDR3 has 14 residues. Germline V lookup: CDR1 SGHAT, CDR2 FQDESV (reference sequence). In DNA form, the CDR3 reads TGTGCCAGCAGCGCGCGGACAGGTTACAATGAGCAGTTCTTC. Protein: CASSARTGYNEQFF.